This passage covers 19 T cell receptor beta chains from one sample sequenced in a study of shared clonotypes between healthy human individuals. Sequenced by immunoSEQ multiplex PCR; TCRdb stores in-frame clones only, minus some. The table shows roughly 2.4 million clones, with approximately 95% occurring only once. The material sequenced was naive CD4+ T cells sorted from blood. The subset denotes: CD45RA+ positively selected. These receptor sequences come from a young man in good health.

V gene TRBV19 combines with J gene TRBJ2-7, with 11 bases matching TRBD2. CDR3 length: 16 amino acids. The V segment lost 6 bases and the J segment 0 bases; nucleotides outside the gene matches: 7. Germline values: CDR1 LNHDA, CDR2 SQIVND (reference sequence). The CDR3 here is CASSRLAGQLSYEQYF. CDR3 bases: TGTGCCAGTAGCAGACTAGCGGGGCAACTCTCCTACGAGCAGTACTTC.

The CDR3 sequence: CASSERRGQSDTIYF. CDR3 bases: TGTGCCAGCAGTGAACGCAGGGGGCAATCAGACACCATATATTTT. The chain employs TRBV6-1 and TRBJ1-3; 8 bases are a match to TRBD1. Germline V gene lookup returns CDR1 MNHNS and CDR2 SASEGT. J gave up 8 bases and V 2 bases, and 8 bases lay outside the gene matches. CDR3 length: 15 amino acids.

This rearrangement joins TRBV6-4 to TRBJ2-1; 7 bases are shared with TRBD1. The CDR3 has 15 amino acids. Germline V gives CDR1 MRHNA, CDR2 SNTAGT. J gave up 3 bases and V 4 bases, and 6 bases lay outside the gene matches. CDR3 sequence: CASSVDRDDYNEQFF. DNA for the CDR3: TGTGCCAGCAGTGTCGACAGGGATGACTACAATGAGCAGTTCTTC.

CDR3 DNA sequence: TGTGCCAGCAGCAAAGAAGGACAGGGAGCCTACGAGCAGTACTTC. Protein sequence: CASSKEGQGAYEQYF. This chain links TRBV21-1 with TRBJ2-7; TRBD1 is taken as the D call from the table, unchecked against the DNA. TRBV21-1 is tagged as a pseudogene. The CDR3 has 15 residues.

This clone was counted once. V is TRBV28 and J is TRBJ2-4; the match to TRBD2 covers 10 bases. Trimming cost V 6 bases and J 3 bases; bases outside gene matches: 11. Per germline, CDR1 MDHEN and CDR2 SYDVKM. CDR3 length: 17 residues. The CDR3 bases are TGTGCCAGCAGCTTAAATAGCGGGGGGTTGCTCAAAAACATTCAGTACTTC. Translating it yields CASSLNSGGLLKNIQYF.

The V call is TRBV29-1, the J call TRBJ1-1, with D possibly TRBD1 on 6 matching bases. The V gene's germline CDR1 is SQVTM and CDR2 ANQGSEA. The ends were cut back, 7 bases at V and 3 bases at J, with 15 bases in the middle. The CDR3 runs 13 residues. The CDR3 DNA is TGCAGCGCCGTCATAGGGGGGGACACTGAAGCTTTCTTT. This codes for CSAVIGGDTEAFF.

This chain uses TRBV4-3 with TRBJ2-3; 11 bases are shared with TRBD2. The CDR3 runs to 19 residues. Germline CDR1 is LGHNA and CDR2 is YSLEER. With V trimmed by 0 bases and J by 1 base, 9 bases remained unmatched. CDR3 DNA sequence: TGCGCCAGCAGCCAAGATTTGGTTAGCGGGAGGGCGGGCACAGATACGCAGTATTTT. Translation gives CASSQDLVSGRAGTDTQYF.

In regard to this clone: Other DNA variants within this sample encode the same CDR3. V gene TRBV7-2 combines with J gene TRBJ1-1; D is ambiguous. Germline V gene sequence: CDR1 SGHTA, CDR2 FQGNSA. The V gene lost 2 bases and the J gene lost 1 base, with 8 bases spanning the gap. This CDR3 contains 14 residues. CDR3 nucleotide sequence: TGTGCCAGCAGCTTATCTCAGGCGAACACTGAAGCTTTCTTT. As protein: CASSLSQANTEAFF.

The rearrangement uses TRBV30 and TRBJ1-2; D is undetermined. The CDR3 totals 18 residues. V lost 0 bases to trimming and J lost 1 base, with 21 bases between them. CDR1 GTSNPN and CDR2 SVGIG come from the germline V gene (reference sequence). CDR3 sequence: CAWSVPEAGATFNYGYTF. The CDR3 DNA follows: TGTGCCTGGAGTGTACCAGAGGCGGGTGCCACCTTTAACTATGGCTACACCTTC.

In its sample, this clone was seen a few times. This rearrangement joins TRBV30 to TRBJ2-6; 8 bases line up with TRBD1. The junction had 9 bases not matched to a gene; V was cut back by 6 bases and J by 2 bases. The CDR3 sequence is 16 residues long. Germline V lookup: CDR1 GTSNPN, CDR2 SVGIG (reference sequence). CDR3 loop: CACSNQGAAGANVLTF. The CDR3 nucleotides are TGTGCCTGCTCTAACCAGGGGGCTGCTGGGGCCAACGTCCTGACTTTC. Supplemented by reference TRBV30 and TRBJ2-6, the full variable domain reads SQTIHQWPATLVQPVGSPLSLECTVEGTSNPNLYWYRQAAGRGLQLLFYSVGIGQISSEVPQNLSASRPQDRQFILSSKKLLLSDSGFYLCACSNQGAAGANVLTFGAGSRLTVL.

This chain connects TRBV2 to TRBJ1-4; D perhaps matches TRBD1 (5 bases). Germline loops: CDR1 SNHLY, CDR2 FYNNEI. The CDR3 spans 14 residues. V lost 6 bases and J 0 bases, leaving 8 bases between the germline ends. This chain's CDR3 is CASRWGATNEKLFF. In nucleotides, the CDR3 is TGTGCCAGCAGGTGGGGGGCAACTAATGAAAAACTGTTTTTT.

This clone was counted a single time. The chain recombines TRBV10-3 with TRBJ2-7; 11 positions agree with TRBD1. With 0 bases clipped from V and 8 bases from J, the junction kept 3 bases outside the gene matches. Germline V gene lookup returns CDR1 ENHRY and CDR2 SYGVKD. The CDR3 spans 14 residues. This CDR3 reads CAISESGQGEKQYF. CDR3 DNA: TGTGCCATCAGTGAGTCGGGACAGGGGGAGAAGCAGTACTTC.

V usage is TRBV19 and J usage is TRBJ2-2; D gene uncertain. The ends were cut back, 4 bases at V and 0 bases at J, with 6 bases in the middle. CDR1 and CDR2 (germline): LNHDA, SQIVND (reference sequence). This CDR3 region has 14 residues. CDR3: CASSTDANTGELFF. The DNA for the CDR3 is TGTGCCAGTAGTACGGACGCGAACACCGGGGAGCTGTTTTTT.

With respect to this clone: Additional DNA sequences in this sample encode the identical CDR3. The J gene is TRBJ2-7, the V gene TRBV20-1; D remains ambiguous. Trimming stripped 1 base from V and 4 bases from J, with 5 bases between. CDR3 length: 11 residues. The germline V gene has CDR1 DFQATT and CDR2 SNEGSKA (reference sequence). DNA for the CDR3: TGCAGTGCTAGAGGTACTTACGAGCAGTACTTC. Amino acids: CSARGTYEQYF.

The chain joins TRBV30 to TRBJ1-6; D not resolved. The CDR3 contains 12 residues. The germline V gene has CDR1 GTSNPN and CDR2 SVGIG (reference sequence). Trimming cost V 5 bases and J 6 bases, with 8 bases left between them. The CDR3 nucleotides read TGTGCCTGGGGCCCAGCTAATTCACCCCTCCACTTT. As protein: CAWGPANSPLHF. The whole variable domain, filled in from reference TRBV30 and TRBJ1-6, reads SQTIHQWPATLVQPVGSPLSLECTVEGTSNPNLYWYRQAAGRGLQLLFYSVGIGQISSEVPQNLSASRPQDRQFILSSKKLLLSDSGFYLCAWGPANSPLHFGNGTRLTVT.

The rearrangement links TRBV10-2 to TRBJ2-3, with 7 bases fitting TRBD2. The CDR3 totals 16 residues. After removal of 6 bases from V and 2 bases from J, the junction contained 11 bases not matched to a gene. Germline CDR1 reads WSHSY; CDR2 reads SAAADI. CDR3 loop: CASSEQREKDTDTQYF. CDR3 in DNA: TGCGCCAGCAGCGAGCAGCGGGAAAAGGACACAGATACGCAGTATTTT.

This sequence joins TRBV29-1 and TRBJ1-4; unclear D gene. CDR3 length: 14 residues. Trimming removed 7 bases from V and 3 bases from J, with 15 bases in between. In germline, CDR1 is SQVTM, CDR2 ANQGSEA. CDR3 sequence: CSAREPGANEKLFF. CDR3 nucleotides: TGCAGCGCGCGGGAGCCAGGAGCTAATGAAAAACTGTTTTTT.

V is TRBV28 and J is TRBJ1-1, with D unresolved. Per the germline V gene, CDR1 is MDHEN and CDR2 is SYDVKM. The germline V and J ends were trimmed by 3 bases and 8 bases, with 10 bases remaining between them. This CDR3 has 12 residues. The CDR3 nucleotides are TGTGCCAGCAGTTTTAATTTCTTCGAAGCTTTCTTT. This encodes CASSFNFFEAFF.

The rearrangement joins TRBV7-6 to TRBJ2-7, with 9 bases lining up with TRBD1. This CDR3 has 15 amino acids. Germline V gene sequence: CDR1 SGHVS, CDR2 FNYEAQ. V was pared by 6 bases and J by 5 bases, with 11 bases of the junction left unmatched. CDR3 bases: TGTGCCAGCAGTCCAGCGTACGGACAGGGGAACGAGCAGTACTTC. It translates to CASSPAYGQGNEQYF.